A selection of T cell receptor beta chains follows, all from one sample in a study of tumor-infiltrating lymphocytes in primary liver carcinoma. A single record per CDR3 protein comes from TCRdb applying MiXCR to the multiplex PCR reads. The sample holds 330,000 or so distinct CDR3 sequences, less than 70% seen once. The sequenced sample was peripheral blood. These receptors all come from a man in his forties or fifties with primary liver carcinoma and hepatitis B virus infection. Both conserved end residues are trimmed from each CDR3. Each record gives: CDR3 protein, V gene, J gene, clone size. The size entry is marked missing in some rows and otherwise reads once, few, many or a size class.

cdr3_aa: ACRHAGNTEAF
v_call: TRBV4-1
j_call: TRBJ1-1
clone_size: -

cdr3_aa: ASSTLQGRGGIKQY
v_call: TRBV28
j_call: TRBJ2-7
clone_size: -

cdr3_aa: ASSSLMRAGAGDMQY
v_call: TRBV5-1
j_call: TRBJ2-3
clone_size: -

cdr3_aa: ASSFQGATNTEAF
v_call: TRBV5-5
j_call: TRBJ1-1
clone_size: many

cdr3_aa: ASERTDYEQY
v_call: TRBV28
j_call: TRBJ2-7
clone_size: -

cdr3_aa: ASPDRFCYT
v_call: TRBV6-5
j_call: TRBJ1-2
clone_size: few

cdr3_aa: SVERPLNTEAF
v_call: TRBV29-1
j_call: TRBJ1-1
clone_size: many

cdr3_aa: ASSSPGEGQSYEQY
v_call: TRBV28
j_call: TRBJ2-7
clone_size: -

cdr3_aa: AISDAGEGTEAF
v_call: TRBV10-3
j_call: TRBJ1-1
clone_size: many

cdr3_aa: ASRSYQGPEQY
v_call: TRBV28
j_call: TRBJ2-7
clone_size: -

cdr3_aa: ASSYGGRSPHYEQY
v_call: TRBV6-2/TRBV6-3
j_call: TRBJ2-7
clone_size: many

cdr3_aa: ACSLRAAAFRETQY
v_call: TRBV11-1
j_call: TRBJ2-5
clone_size: -

cdr3_aa: ASSLKGPDTGELF
v_call: TRBV5-1
j_call: TRBJ2-2
clone_size: few

cdr3_aa: ASSTAASGVEETQY
v_call: TRBV6-2/TRBV6-3
j_call: TRBJ2-5
clone_size: -

cdr3_aa: ASHGTGALNTQY
v_call: TRBV5-6
j_call: TRBJ2-3
clone_size: -

cdr3_aa: ATSDSQQGAGNQPQH
v_call: TRBV24-1
j_call: TRBJ1-5
clone_size: -

cdr3_aa: SVELGGLTDTQY
v_call: TRBV29-1
j_call: TRBJ2-3
clone_size: many

cdr3_aa: ASSKSYEQY
v_call: TRBV6-2/TRBV6-3
j_call: TRBJ2-7
clone_size: many

cdr3_aa: ASSFSDQSYEQY
v_call: TRBV11-2
j_call: TRBJ2-7
clone_size: medium-sized

cdr3_aa: ASSGRGRGYNEQF
v_call: TRBV11-2
j_call: TRBJ2-1
clone_size: -

cdr3_aa: ASSLRQTDTQY
v_call: TRBV5-1
j_call: TRBJ2-3
clone_size: few

cdr3_aa: TASGRGDETQY
v_call: TRBV29-1
j_call: TRBJ2-5
clone_size: -

cdr3_aa: TSSRSGTVSFNQPQH
v_call: TRBV6-5
j_call: TRBJ1-5
clone_size: -

cdr3_aa: ASTPPGEITGDEQF
v_call: TRBV6-2/TRBV6-3
j_call: TRBJ2-1
clone_size: once

cdr3_aa: ASSVKQTYNEQF
v_call: TRBV2
j_call: TRBJ2-1
clone_size: few

cdr3_aa: ASRGTSRGRELF
v_call: TRBV6-1
j_call: TRBJ2-2
clone_size: -

cdr3_aa: ASSEIPGLKAEAF
v_call: TRBV14
j_call: TRBJ1-1
clone_size: -

cdr3_aa: ASSFRPNTEAF
v_call: TRBV5-5
j_call: TRBJ1-1
clone_size: few

cdr3_aa: ASSFRPTGINTEAF
v_call: TRBV12-3/TRBV12-4
j_call: TRBJ1-1
clone_size: few

cdr3_aa: ASSLGAGVSTGELF
v_call: TRBV13
j_call: TRBJ2-2
clone_size: -

cdr3_aa: RMTYSTTEAF
v_call: TRBV29-1
j_call: TRBJ1-1
clone_size: once

cdr3_aa: ASSLGTSSYT
v_call: TRBV28
j_call: TRBJ1-2
clone_size: -

cdr3_aa: ASSPGGGNQAQH
v_call: TRBV6-1
j_call: TRBJ1-5
clone_size: -

cdr3_aa: ASTPRYNEQF
v_call: TRBV2
j_call: TRBJ2-1
clone_size: -

cdr3_aa: ASTEAARTGAHGYT
v_call: TRBV6-1
j_call: TRBJ1-2
clone_size: many

cdr3_aa: ASSSIRGEQY
v_call: TRBV13
j_call: TRBJ2-3
clone_size: -

cdr3_aa: TSSLGFFGGEQY
v_call: TRBV11-2
j_call: TRBJ2-7
clone_size: -

cdr3_aa: ANSQDLSDTIY
v_call: TRBV4-1
j_call: TRBJ1-3
clone_size: -

cdr3_aa: ASSYSPGSNTGELF
v_call: TRBV6-5
j_call: TRBJ2-2
clone_size: -

cdr3_aa: TNSLTYTGEVF
v_call: TRBV11-2
j_call: TRBJ2-2
clone_size: -

cdr3_aa: ASSHGRTEEAF
v_call: TRBV12-3/TRBV12-4
j_call: TRBJ1-1
clone_size: -

cdr3_aa: ASTGATATQY
v_call: TRBV2
j_call: TRBJ2-5
clone_size: -

cdr3_aa: ASSYLASGPPYNEQF
v_call: TRBV6-5
j_call: TRBJ2-1
clone_size: few

cdr3_aa: ASRRLAVTDTQY
v_call: TRBV6-5
j_call: TRBJ2-3
clone_size: many

cdr3_aa: ASSIDTANTEAF
v_call: TRBV6-6
j_call: TRBJ1-1
clone_size: -